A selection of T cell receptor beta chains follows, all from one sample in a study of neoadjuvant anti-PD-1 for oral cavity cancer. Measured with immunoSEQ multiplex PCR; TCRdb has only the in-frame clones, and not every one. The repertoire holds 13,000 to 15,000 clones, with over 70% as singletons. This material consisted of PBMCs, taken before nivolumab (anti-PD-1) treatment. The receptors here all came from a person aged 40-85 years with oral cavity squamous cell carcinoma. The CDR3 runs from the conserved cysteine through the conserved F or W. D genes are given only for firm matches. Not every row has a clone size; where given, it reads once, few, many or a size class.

TGTGCCAGCAGTCCCCCCACCCTTGGGGGTCAGCCCCAGCATTTT	CASSPPTLGGQPQHF	-	-	15	TRBV28	TRBJ1-5
TGTGCCAGCAGCCACACATCCGGGAGAGGCACCGGGGAGCTGTTTTTT	CASSHTSGRGTGELFF	few	-	16	TRBV7-9	TRBJ2-2
TGTGCCAGCAGCTTATCCAGGACCACCAATGAGCAGTTCTTC	CASSLSRTTNEQFF	-	-	14	TRBV7-3	TRBJ2-1
TGTGCCACCAGCGGGATTACCGGGACAGGGTCTGGAAAACTGTTTTTT	CATSGITGTGSGKLFF	few	TRBD1	16	TRBV15	TRBJ1-4
TGTGCCAGCAGCTTAGTGAGCGGGAGGGCCTACGAGCAGTACTTC	CASSLVSGRAYEQYF	-	TRBD2	15	TRBV7-9	TRBJ2-7
TGTGCCAGCAGGAGAATTAGCGGGACCTCCTACAATGAGCAGTTCTTC	CASRRISGTSYNEQFF	-	TRBD2	16	TRBV27	TRBJ2-1
TGTGCCAGCAGCTTACGGGAGGACAGGACAGAGACCCAGTACTTC	CASSLREDRTETQYF	-	-	15	TRBV7-9	TRBJ2-5
TGCAGCGTTTGTTACGGGACAGGGGGTGAGCAGTTCTTC	CSVCYGTGGEQFF	-	TRBD1	13	TRBV29-1	TRBJ2-1
TGCAGCGTTGGGGAGGGCGGCGAGCAGTTCTTC	CSVGEGGEQFF	-	TRBD2	11	TRBV29-1	TRBJ2-1
TGTGCCAGCAGCTTTAGACTAACGGAGACCCAGTACTTC	CASSFRLTETQYF	-	-	13	TRBV7-8	TRBJ2-5
TGTGCCAGCAGCCCCGAAGGGAGCGGGATTCCACAAGAGACCCAGTACTTC	CASSPEGSGIPQETQYF	-	TRBD2	17	TRBV5-4	TRBJ2-5
TGTGCCAGTCGACAGGGAATCAATCAGCCCCAGCATTTT	CASRQGINQPQHF	few	TRBD1	13	TRBV2	TRBJ1-5
TGCGCCAGCAGCCCTCTAGCGGGAGCGCTGACAGATACGCAGTATTTT	CASSPLAGALTDTQYF	-	TRBD2	16	TRBV4-1	TRBJ2-3
TGTGCCAGCCGCGCGTACAATGAGCAGTTCTTC	CASRAYNEQFF	-	-	11	TRBV2	TRBJ2-1
TGTGCCAGCGGGGACAGGGGGGTGACCTACGAGCAGTACTTC	CASGDRGVTYEQYF	-	TRBD1	14	TRBV6-6	TRBJ2-7
TGTGCCAGCAGCCCACCAACGAGGACGGGGGGAGACAAAAACATTCAGTACTTC	CASSPPTRTGGDKNIQYF	-	TRBD2	18	TRBV7-9	TRBJ2-4
TGCAGCGTCCGGGGCAGGATGAACACTGAAGCTTTCTTT	CSVRGRMNTEAFF	-	-	13	TRBV29-1	TRBJ1-1
TGTGCCAGCAAAGGTGCCGGGACCCCCTATGGCTACACCTTC	CASKGAGTPYGYTF	-	-	14	TRBV27	TRBJ1-2